This TCR beta chain was identified during a study of CD8 T cells in Susac syndrome. The CDR3 contains 16 residues. V trimming: 5 bases; J trimming: 4 bases; junction bases outside the gene matches: 12. Germline CDR1 and CDR2: SEHNR and FQNEAQ (reference sequence). Random hexamers served to reverse transcribe about 0.5 to 1 ug RNA. TCRdb used MiXCR to reprocess the immunoSEQ multiplex PCR reads, holding one entry per CDR3 protein. This sample yields more than 200,000 distinct CDR3 sequences, of which over 90% are seen a single time; roughly 0.14% belongs to the top ten. The rearrangement joins TRBV7-9 to TRBJ2-3; 7 bases map to TRBD1. Sequences were obtained from CD4+ T cells from PBMCs. The sequence came from a human donor with Susac syndrome. In DNA, the CDR3 is TGTGCCAGCAGCCCGAGGGGACAGATCTTTGCAGATACGCAGTATTTT. Translated, it gives CASSPRGQIFADTQYF. The full variable domain, with the rest looked up from reference TRBV7-9 and TRBJ2-3, is DTGVSQNPRHKITKRGQNVTFRCDPISEHNRLYWYRQTLGQGPEFLTYFQNEAQLEKSRLLSDRFSAERPKGSFSTLEIQRTEQGDSAMYLCASSPRGQIFADTQYFGPGTRLTVL.